Presented here are 10 T cell receptor beta chains from one specimen sequenced in a study of regulatory T cells in long-lasting Graves disease. TCR beta libraries were built with iRepertoire HTBI primers and Arm-PCR of CDR3 regions. TCRdb processed the multiplex PCR reads anew with MiXCR; each CDR3 protein has one entry. The sample shows 400,000 or so distinct CDR3 sequences, 20% to 30% of them seen only once. Time point: persistent/refractory GD, antithyroid drugs over 5 years with positive TRAb. PBMC-derived RNA was used for the TCR library. Source: peripheral blood mononuclear cells (PBMCs), taken when the disease was refractory, from a patient treated with antithyroid drugs. These receptor sequences come from a female donor with Graves disease.

This clonotype came up many times. J is TRBJ2-7 and V is TRBV7-3; 9 bases match TRBD1. The CDR3 runs 14 residues. V lost 0 bases to trimming and J lost 8 bases; unmatched junction nucleotides: 5. Germline lookup yields CDR1 SGHTA and CDR2 FQGTGA. The CDR3 bases are TGTGCCAGCAGCTTAACGGGGGACAGGGAAAAGCAGTACTTC. It yields the protein CASSLTGDREKQYF.

This chain links TRBV11-1 with TRBJ1-1, with a weak D call TRBD1 (6 bases). Germline V gene lookup returns CDR1 SGHAT and CDR2 FQDESV (reference sequence). The CDR3 is made up of 15 amino acids. Trimming left V 5 bases short and J 0 bases short, with 13 bases between. CDR3 residues: CASSPRTDVNTEAFF. As DNA, the CDR3 is TGTGCCAGCAGCCCCCGGACAGACGTGAACACTGAAGCTTTCTTT.

This clonotype was found many times. The CDR3 loop is CASSEGWSYQPQHF. The CDR3 bases are TGTGCCAGCAGTGAAGGTTGGTCCTATCAGCCCCAGCATTTT. The rearrangement links TRBV2 to TRBJ1-5, with D unclear. The CDR3 covers 14 residues. The ends were cut back, 1 base at V and 5 bases at J, with 9 bases in the middle. Per germline, CDR1 SNHLY and CDR2 FYNNEI. Supplemented by reference TRBV2 and TRBJ1-5, the full variable domain reads EPEVTQTPSHQVTQMGQEVILRCVPISNHLYFYWYRQILGQKVEFLVSFYNNEISEKSEIFDDQFSVERPDGSNFTLKIRSTKLEDSAMYFCASSEGWSYQPQHFGDGTRLSIL.

The chain carries TRBV7-2 and TRBJ2-1; 10 positions match TRBD2. J gave up 12 bases and V 6 bases, and 14 bases lay outside the gene matches. Germline loops: CDR1 SGHTA, CDR2 FQGNSA. This CDR3 comprises 15 residues. The CDR3 DNA reads as TGTGCCAGCAGACCTACCGGGACTAGCGCGACCGGGCAGTTCTTC. It is translated as CASRPTGTSATGQFF. Together with reference TRBV7-2 and TRBJ2-1, the CDR3 gives the full variable domain: GAGVSQSPSNKVTEKGKDVELRCDPISGHTALYWYRQSLGQGLEFLIYFQGNSAPDKSGLPSDRFSAERTGGSVSTLTIQRTQQEDSAVYLCASRPTGTSATGQFFGPGTRLTVL.

This clonotype was counted once. This may be a read error, as it is one base from a much larger clone. The V and J genes are TRBV6-2 or TRBV6-3 and TRBJ1-5, with no clear D. This CDR3 contains 15 residues. CDR1 is MNHEY and CDR2 is SVGEGT in the germline V gene. V was trimmed by 5 bases and J by 4 bases, leaving 15 bases between them. The CDR3 DNA is TGTGCCAGCAGTCAAGAGGGTAGGACTAATCAGCCCCAGCATTTT. Translation: CASSQEGRTNQPQHF.

At least ten counts were recorded for this clonotype. CDR3 coding DNA: TGTGCCAGCAGTGAAGCGGGCAGACGCAACTATGGCTACACCTTC. It is translated as CASSEAGRRNYGYTF. V and J are TRBV6-1 and TRBJ1-2; D remains unclear. The V end was cut by 0 bases, the J end by 2 bases, with 10 bases between. From germline, CDR1 is MNHNS and CDR2 SASEGT. The CDR3 length is 15 residues.

J is TRBJ2-3 and V is TRBV6-1; no definite D call. Germline values: CDR1 MNHNS, CDR2 SASEGT. The V end was cut by 2 bases, the J end by 5 bases, with 5 bases between. This CDR3 region has 12 residues. The CDR3 coding sequence is TGTGCCAGCAGTGAAAGACGAGATACGCAGTATTTT. Amino acids: CASSERRDTQYF.

The sample holds one count of this clonotype. This likely stems from a read error, as it lies one base from a far larger clone. This chain uses TRBV2 with TRBJ2-7; D may match TRBD1 or TRBD2 (5 bases each). The better agreement between TRBJ2-5 and the DNA end casts doubt on the J call. Germline CDR1 is SNHLY and CDR2 is FYNNEI. The CDR3 has 13 residues. The CDR3 nucleotides read TGTGCCAGCAGTGACGTCGGGGCAGAGACCCAGTACTTC. This encodes CASSDVGAETQYF.

This clonotype was detected many times. The J gene is TRBJ1-2, the V gene TRBV7-9, with a tentative D call TRBD1 (5 bases). Deletions cut 6 bases from V and 0 bases from J, with 17 bases between. The CDR3 totals 16 residues. From germline, CDR1 is SEHNR and CDR2 FQNEAQ (reference sequence). The CDR3: CASSPTRTPSNYGYTF. Here the CDR3 DNA reads TGTGCCAGCAGTCCCACCCGGACACCTTCTAACTATGGCTACACCTTC.

V gene TRBV19 combines with J gene TRBJ1-1; 8 bases match TRBD1. Germline CDR1 is LNHDA and CDR2 is SQIVND (reference sequence). The CDR3 extends over 15 amino acids. Trimming cost V 1 base and J 5 bases; bases outside gene matches: 6. CDR3: CASSIGDRMRTEAFF. The CDR3 DNA reads as TGTGCCAGTAGTATAGGGGACAGGATGAGGACTGAAGCTTTCTTT.